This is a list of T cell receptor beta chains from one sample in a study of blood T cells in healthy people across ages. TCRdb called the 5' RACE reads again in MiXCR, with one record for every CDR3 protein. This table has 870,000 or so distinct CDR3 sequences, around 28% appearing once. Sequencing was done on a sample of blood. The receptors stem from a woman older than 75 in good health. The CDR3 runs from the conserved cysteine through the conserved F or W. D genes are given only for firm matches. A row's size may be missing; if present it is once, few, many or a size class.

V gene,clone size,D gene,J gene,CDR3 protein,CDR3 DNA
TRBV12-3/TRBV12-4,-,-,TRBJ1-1,CASRSTGTRTEAFF,TGTGCCAGCAGGTCAACAGGGACAAGGACTGAAGCTTTCTTT
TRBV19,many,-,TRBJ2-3,CASSIAGLADTQYF,TGTGCCAGTAGTATAGCGGGGCTCGCAGATACGCAGTATTTT
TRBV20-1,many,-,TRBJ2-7,CSAHRDNSYEQYF,TGCAGTGCACACCGGGACAATTCCTACGAGCAGTACTTC
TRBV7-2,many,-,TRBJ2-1,CASSWGVGLYNEQFF,TGTGCCAGCAGCTGGGGAGTGGGGCTCTACAATGAGCAGTTCTTC
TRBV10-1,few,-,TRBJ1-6,CASREVRGNSPLHF,TGCGCCAGCAGGGAGGTTCGGGGAAATTCACCCCTCCACTTT
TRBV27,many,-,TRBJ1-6,CASSSQGSGSPLHF,TGTGCCAGCAGTTCTCAGGGGTCAGGGTCACCCCTCCACTTT
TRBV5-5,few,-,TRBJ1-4,CASSLAGRSEEKLFF,TGTGCCAGCAGCTTGGCGGGTAGAAGTGAGGAAAAACTGTTTTTT
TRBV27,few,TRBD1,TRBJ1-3,CASSLLDRDPGNTIYF,TGTGCCAGCAGTTTATTGGACAGGGACCCTGGAAACACCATATATTTT
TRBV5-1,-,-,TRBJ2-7,CASSLEGSGTSYEQYF,TGCGCCAGCAGCTTGGAAGGGTCAGGGACATCCTACGAGCAGTACTTC
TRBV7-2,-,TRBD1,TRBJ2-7,CASSLQGQSSYEQYF,TGTGCCAGCAGCTTACAGGGACAGAGCTCCTACGAGCAGTACTTC
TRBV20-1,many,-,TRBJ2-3,CSAWSLEGDTQYF,TGCAGTGCTTGGAGCCTAGAGGGAGATACGCAGTATTTT
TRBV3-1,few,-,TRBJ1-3,CASSQAPGPNGNTIYF,TGTGCCAGCAGCCAAGCGCCGGGGCCAAATGGGAACACCATATATTTT
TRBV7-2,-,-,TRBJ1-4,CASSLGQAANEKLFF,TGTGCCAGCAGCTTAGGCCAGGCAGCAAATGAAAAACTGTTTTTT
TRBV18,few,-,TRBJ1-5,CASSPFLGGASNQPQHF,TGTGCCAGCTCACCATTTCTGGGGGGCGCGAGCAATCAGCCCCAGCATTTT
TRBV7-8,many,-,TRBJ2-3,CASSLRASRSTDTQYF,TGTGCCAGCAGCCTAAGGGCTAGCAGATCCACAGATACGCAGTATTTT
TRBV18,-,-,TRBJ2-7,CASSSVRDSYNEQYF,TGTGCCAGCTCATCGGTCAGAGACAGCTACAATGAGCAGTACTTC